One and the same sample provided the 26 T cell receptor beta chains below, sequenced in a study of cytomegalovirus exposure and HLA in healthy donors. The primer mix had 60 Vbeta and 13 Jbeta primers. Sequenced by immunoSEQ multiplex PCR; TCRdb stores in-frame clones only, minus some. Of 80,000 to 100,000 clones listed, about 80% are singletons. Sequencing was done on a sample of PBMCs. The receptor source for this set is a man aged 25 to 45 in good health and CMV-seronegative.

The chain carries TRBV29-1 and TRBJ2-7, with 8 nucleotides matching TRBD2. Trimming removed 7 bases from V and 5 bases from J; junction bases left unmatched: 7. The CDR3 sequence is 12 residues long. The germline V gene encodes CDR1 SQVTM and CDR2 ANQGSEA. The CDR3 region has the DNA TGCAGCGCCGCCGGGGGGGTGGACGAGCAGTACTTC. It encodes CSAAGGVDEQYF.

The rearrangement links TRBV5-1 to TRBJ2-5, with D possibly matching TRBD2 (5 bases). This CDR3 region has 15 residues. The V gene lost 1 base and the J gene lost 1 base, with 11 bases spanning the gap. CDR1 is SGHRS, CDR2 YFSETQ, per germline. The CDR3 nucleotides are TGCGCCAGCAGCTTGATTCCGGGGTCCCAAGAGACCCAGTACTTC. Residues: CASSLIPGSQETQYF.

This clone was seen only a few times. This sequence joins TRBV5-6 and TRBJ2-3; 7 nucleotides align to TRBD1. The CDR3 has 14 amino acids. Trimming cost V 4 bases and J 4 bases; bases outside gene matches: 6. Germline CDR1 is SGHDT and CDR2 is YYEEEE. CDR3 nucleotide sequence: TGTGCCAGCAGCCCGCGGACAGGCGCAGATACGCAGTATTTT. It codes for CASSPRTGADTQYF.

V gene TRBV23-1 combines with J gene TRBJ1-5; D remains unclear. TRBV23-1 is given ORF status, its function remaining uncertain. CDR3 size: 10 residues. V gave up 8 bases and J gave up 7 bases, with 6 bases separating them. CDR3 nucleotide sequence: TGCGCCAGCCGGGTCCAGCCCCAGCATTTT. Translation: CASRVQPQHF.

J is TRBJ1-2 and V is TRBV19; D may be TRBD1 (5 bases). Germline V CDR1 and CDR2: LNHDA, SQIVND (reference sequence). The V end was cut by 3 bases, the J end by 7 bases, with 12 bases between. This CDR3 is 13 amino acids long. CDR3 sequence reads: CASSIGGGFGYTF. The CDR3 nucleotides read TGTGCCAGTAGTATCGGGGGGGGGTTTGGCTACACCTTC.

The chain uses TRBV2 and TRBJ2-2; D is possibly TRBD2 (6 bases). Deletions cut 4 bases from V and 0 bases from J, with 9 bases between. The CDR3 has 15 residues. CDR1 SNHLY and CDR2 FYNNEI come from the germline V gene. The CDR3 region has the DNA TGTGCCAGCAGTGCGAGGACTACGAACACCGGGGAGCTGTTTTTT. Protein: CASSARTTNTGELFF.

This clone was found a few times. The chain combines TRBV7-6 with TRBJ2-5; TRBD2 matches 8 bases. Germline V gene lookup returns CDR1 SGHVS and CDR2 FNYEAQ. The V segment lost 0 bases and the J segment 5 bases; nucleotides outside the gene matches: 11. The CDR3 runs to 17 residues. The CDR3, as DNA: TGTGCCAGCAGCTTAGCTTTGGGAGCGGGAGAAGTTGAGACCCAGTACTTC. Its translation is CASSLALGAGEVETQYF.

This chain links TRBV5-4 with TRBJ2-2; 8 bases match TRBD2. The CDR3 consists of 17 residues. Trimming at V came to 0 bases and at J to 2 bases, leaving 6 bases not matched to a gene. Germline values: CDR1 SGHNT, CDR2 YYREEE (reference sequence). CDR3 residues: CASSLASAGGNTGELFF. The CDR3 DNA reads as TGTGCCAGCAGCTTGGCTTCCGCGGGGGGTAACACCGGGGAGCTGTTTTTT.

The V call is TRBV6-4, the J call TRBJ1-2, with TRBD1 as a possible D gene (6 bases). Between the trimmed V and J ends, which lost 3 bases and 2 bases, there was a span of 7 bases. Germline V gene lookup returns CDR1 MRHNA and CDR2 SNTAGT. The CDR3 is made up of 13 amino acids. The CDR3 DNA sequence: TGTGCCAGCAGTGATCAGGGGAACTATGGCTACACCTTC. It specifies CASSDQGNYGYTF.

The rearrangement uses TRBV7-2 and TRBJ2-7; D unresolved. CDR3 length: 14 amino acids. The germline V gene has CDR1 SGHTA and CDR2 FQGNSA. The V end lost 1 base, the J end lost 2 bases, and 9 bases lay between the germline ends. CDR3 in DNA: TGTGCCAGCAGCTTAGACAGAACCACCTACGAGCAGTACTTC. It yields the protein CASSLDRTTYEQYF.

The table lists this clone with a few counts. V is TRBV5-1 and J is TRBJ2-7; D perhaps matches TRBD1 (6 bases). V lost 5 bases and J 0 bases, leaving 12 bases between the germline ends. This CDR3 comprises 14 residues. The germline CDR1 and CDR2 sequences are SGHRS and YFSETQ. The CDR3 protein is CASRPGTSSYEQYF. The CDR3 nucleotides read TGCGCCAGCAGGCCGGGGACAAGCTCCTACGAGCAGTACTTC.

This sequence joins TRBV12-5 and TRBJ1-1, with TRBD1 as a possible D gene (5 bases). The CDR3 is 12 amino acids. V was cut by 1 base and J by 10 bases, with 10 bases left in between. CDR1 is LGHNT and CDR2 is FRNRAP in the germline V gene. The CDR3, as DNA: TGTGCTAGTGGTTTGGGACAGTTCGGAGCTTTCTTT. It is translated as CASGLGQFGAFF.

The chain has TRBV6-6 and TRBJ1-3; no reliable D call. The CDR3 covers 15 residues. V was shortened by 2 bases and J by 0 bases, with 8 bases between the two germline ends. Germline V lookup: CDR1 MNHNY, CDR2 SVGAGI (reference sequence). The CDR3 loop is CASSYVSVSGNTIYF. DNA of the CDR3: TGTGCCAGCAGTTACGTGTCCGTCTCTGGAAACACCATATATTTT.

The rearrangement links TRBV7-9 to TRBJ2-2, with 8 bases identical to TRBD2. CDR1 is SEHNR, CDR2 FQNEAQ, per germline (reference sequence). The trim removed 5 bases at V and 4 bases at J, leaving 6 bases unmatched. This CDR3 comprises 15 residues. Here the CDR3 DNA reads TGTGCCAGCAGCGCAACTAGCGGCTCCACCGGGGAGCTGTTTTTT. Its translation is CASSATSGSTGELFF.

The rearrangement links TRBV2 to TRBJ2-5; tentatively, D is TRBD2 (5 bases). The CDR3 extends over 15 amino acids. V shed 4 bases and J shed 2 bases, with 14 bases lying between them. Germline loops: CDR1 SNHLY, CDR2 FYNNEI. The CDR3 loop is CASSGRTAEQETQYF. CDR3 DNA sequence: TGTGCCAGCAGTGGGAGGACCGCCGAACAAGAGACCCAGTACTTC.

The chain has TRBV7-6 and TRBJ1-1; D possibly corresponds to TRBD1 (5 bases). The CDR3 consists of 14 residues. CDR1 is SGHVS and CDR2 is FNYEAQ in the germline V gene. Between the trimmed V and J ends, which lost 5 bases and 6 bases, there was a span of 16 bases. CDR3 sequence (DNA): TGTGCCAGCAGCAGGGGAGGCAGGACCTCTGAAGCTTTCTTT. Protein product: CASSRGGRTSEAFF.

The rearrangement links TRBV25-1 to TRBJ1-1, with D possibly matching TRBD1 (6 bases). The V gene's germline CDR1 is MGHDK and CDR2 SYGVNS. V was cut by 7 bases and J by 6 bases, with 18 bases left in between. The CDR3 runs to 14 residues. The CDR3 here is CASNLGGGAAEAFF. The CDR3 coding sequence is TGTGCCAGCAACCTTGGGGGGGGCGCGGCTGAAGCTTTCTTT.

This clone was observed a handful of times. CDR3 in amino acids: CASQYREVDEQFF. DNA for the CDR3: TGTGCCAGCCAGTACAGGGAAGTGGATGAGCAGTTCTTC. The chain has TRBV19 and TRBJ2-1; perhaps TRBD1 as D (6 bases). CDR3 length: 13 residues. The germline V gene encodes CDR1 LNHDA and CDR2 SQIVND (reference sequence). V was shortened by 9 bases and J by 8 bases, with 17 bases between the two germline ends. Full variable domain (rest looked up from reference TRBV19 and TRBJ2-1): DGGITQSPKYLFRKEGQNVTLSCEQNLNHDAMYWYRQDPGQGLRLIYYSQIVNDFQKGDIAEGYSVSREKKESFPLTVTSAQKNPTAFYLCASQYREVDEQFFGPGTRLTVL.

The chain links TRBV5-1 to TRBJ2-3; 7 nucleotides align to TRBD1. Trimming cost V 5 bases and J 7 bases; bases outside gene matches: 13. The CDR3 runs to 15 residues. From germline, CDR1 is SGHRS and CDR2 YFSETQ. CDR3 nucleotide sequence: TGCGCCAGCAGTTCAAGACAGGGTAATCGGAATACGCAGTATTTT. Protein product: CASSSRQGNRNTQYF. Full variable domain (missing parts from reference TRBV5-1 and TRBJ2-3): KAGVTQTPRYLIKTRGQQVTLSCSPISGHRSVSWYQQTPGQGLQFLFEYFSETQRNKGNFPGRFSGRQFSNSRSEMNVSTLELGDSALYLCASSSRQGNRNTQYFGPGTRLTVL.

The chain employs TRBV5-4 and TRBJ2-7, with a tentative D call TRBD1 (5 bases). Looked up from germline, CDR1 is SGHNT and CDR2 is YYREEE (reference sequence). The V end lost 4 bases, the J end lost 5 bases, and 13 bases lay between the germline ends. This CDR3 has 13 residues. The CDR3 loop reads CASSVPPGHEQYF. Here the CDR3 DNA reads TGTGCCAGCAGCGTCCCCCCAGGGCACGAGCAGTACTTC.

The J gene is TRBJ2-1, the V gene TRBV15; D is perhaps TRBD2 (5 bases). Trimming removed 3 bases at V and 5 bases at J, with 14 bases between. From germline, CDR1 is LNHNV and CDR2 YYDKDF (reference sequence). The CDR3 has 15 amino acids. In nucleotides, the CDR3 is TGTGCCACCAGCAGTGGTGGGAGTAGGCACAATGAGCAGTTCTTC. Translation gives CATSSGGSRHNEQFF.

The V gene is TRBV28, the J gene TRBJ2-2; a possible D gene is TRBD2 (5 bases). Trimming took 7 bases from V and 4 from J, leaving 13 bases between them. This CDR3 spans 14 amino acids. Per germline, CDR1 MDHEN and CDR2 SYDVKM. The CDR3 spells CASKTDSTTGELFF. The CDR3 coding sequence is TGTGCCAGCAAGACGGACTCGACCACCGGGGAGCTGTTTTTT. The whole variable domain, remainder taken from reference TRBV28 and TRBJ2-2, is DVKVTQSSRYLVKRTGEKVFLECVQDMDHENMFWYRQDPGLGLRLIYFSYDVKMKEKGDIPEGYSVSREKKERFSLILESASTNQTSMYLCASKTDSTTGELFFGEGSRLTVL.

This clone has a handful of counts. The chain is built from TRBV2 and TRBJ1-4, with D possibly matching TRBD1 (5 bases). The CDR3 has 12 amino acids. Between the trimmed V and J ends, which lost 6 bases and 8 bases, there was a span of 10 bases. Germline V gene data show CDR1 as SNHLY and CDR2 as FYNNEI. CDR3 protein: CASSTQVEKLFF. For the CDR3, the DNA is TGTGCCAGCAGCACACAGGTCGAAAAACTGTTTTTT. The complete variable domain, with remaining parts taken from reference TRBV2 and TRBJ1-4, reads EPEVTQTPSHQVTQMGQEVILRCVPISNHLYFYWYRQILGQKVEFLVSFYNNEISEKSEIFDDQFSVERPDGSNFTLKIRSTKLEDSAMYFCASSTQVEKLFFGSGTQLSVL.

The CDR3 loop reads CAISESTTSYTF. The CDR3 DNA sequence: TGTGCCATCAGTGAGTCCACAACTAGCTACACCTTC. The rearrangement uses TRBV10-3 and TRBJ1-2; D is unclear. This CDR3 spans 12 amino acids. Trimming took off 0 bases at V and 9 bases at J, with 8 bases between the two ends. CDR1 is ENHRY, CDR2 SYGVKD, per germline.

The J gene is TRBJ1-6, the V gene TRBV27, with D possibly matching TRBD1 (5 bases). Germline-derived CDR1 and CDR2 are MNHEY and SMNVEV (reference sequence). The CDR3 sequence is 17 residues long. Trimming pared 0 bases from V and 14 bases from J, leaving 23 bases between. CDR3 DNA sequence: TGTGCCAGCAGTTTATCGATGTTTGGGACGGGGGTTATATCCCTCCACTTT. Encoded protein: CASSLSMFGTGVISLHF.

The chain uses TRBV30 and TRBJ2-7; D is ambiguous. The germline CDR1 and CDR2 sequences are GTSNPN and SVGIG (reference sequence). CDR3 length: 15 amino acids. V gave up 3 bases and J gave up 2 bases, with 17 bases separating them. The CDR3 region is CAWRPLIRSPYEQYF. The CDR3, as DNA: TGTGCCTGGAGGCCCCTAATTAGAAGCCCCTACGAGCAGTACTTC.